The 17 T cell receptor beta chains below all came from one sample that was sequenced in a study of T cells in Graves' hyperthyroidism and ophthalmopathy. TCR beta CDR3 regions were amplified from RNA transcripts. First-round RT-PCR of the TCR CDR3 relied on the HTBI primer set. In TCRdb, the multiplex PCR reads were re-called with MiXCR into one record per CDR3 protein. The table records some 570,000 distinct CDR3 sequences, roughly a sixth of them present only once. The specimen was blood. These TCRs come from a woman aged 18-29 years with Graves' ophthalmopathy.

The CDR3, as DNA: TGTGCCAGCAGCCAAGATGGGTTTGGCACTGAAGCTTTCTTT. It is translated as CASSQDGFGTEAFF. This rearrangement joins TRBV4-2 to TRBJ1-1; no definite D call. V dropped 0 bases and J dropped 4 bases, with 9 bases sitting between them. The V gene's germline CDR1 is LGHNA and CDR2 YNFKEQ. The CDR3 consists of 14 residues.

This clonotype was counted at least ten times. The chain links TRBV7-8 to TRBJ1-2, with TRBD1 identical over 8 bases. The CDR3 extends over 15 amino acids. Trimming cost V 5 bases and J 5 bases; bases outside gene matches: 10. CDR1 is SGHVS and CDR2 is FQNEAQ in the germline V gene. The CDR3 DNA follows: TGTGCCAGCAGCCCTAGGACAGGGAACCCTTATGGCTACACCTTC. Translating gives CASSPRTGNPYGYTF.

This clonotype has only a few counts. J is TRBJ2-5 and V is TRBV9; D might be TRBD1 or TRBD2, each matching 5 bases. Germline CDR1 and CDR2: SGDLS and YYNGEE. The CDR3 covers 13 residues. Trimming shortened V by 2 bases and J by 1 base, and 6 bases separated the two germline ends. This CDR3 reads CASSVGTQETQYF. The CDR3 coding sequence is TGTGCCAGCAGCGTCGGGACCCAAGAGACCCAGTACTTC.

This clonotype was counted only a few times. The rearrangement links TRBV6-2 or TRBV6-3 to TRBJ1-5; tentatively, D is TRBD1 (6 bases). CDR1 and CDR2 from the germline V gene are MNHEY and SVGEGT. This CDR3 comprises 14 residues. V lost 5 bases to trimming and J lost 6 bases, with 14 bases between them. This chain's CDR3 is CASSSPGGGQPQHF. CDR3 nucleotide sequence: TGTGCCAGCAGTAGTCCGGGGGGCGGTCAGCCCCAGCATTTT.

This clonotype showed up just a few times. The chain is built from TRBV7-2 and TRBJ2-7; D is uncertain. V dropped 4 bases and J dropped 5 bases, with 12 bases sitting between them. In germline, CDR1 is SGHTA, CDR2 FQGNSA. The CDR3 length is 13 residues. The CDR3 nucleotides are TGTGCCAGCAGCTCCCAGGCCCGGGACGAGCAGTACTTC. Translated, it gives CASSSQARDEQYF.

The rearrangement uses TRBV9 and TRBJ1-2; D is perhaps TRBD1 (5 bases). Germline V CDR1 and CDR2: SGDLS, YYNGEE. Between the trimmed V and J ends, which lost 1 base and 1 base, there was a span of 14 bases. This CDR3 has 16 amino acids. CDR3 bases: TGTGCCAGCAGCGTATCGGACACCCCTGGTAACTATGGCTACACCTTC. Protein sequence: CASSVSDTPGNYGYTF.

The table lists this clonotype with many counts. This chain uses TRBV20-1 with TRBJ2-5, with TRBD1 as a possible D gene (5 bases). This CDR3 is built from 15 residues. CDR1 is DFQATT and CDR2 is SNEGSKA in the germline V gene (reference sequence). V was clipped by 2 bases and J by 5 bases, with 18 bases between them. The CDR3 nucleotides read TGCAGTGCTAGAAGGCAGGGCCGGGTTGAGGAGACCCAGTACTTC. Translating gives CSARRQGRVEETQYF.

The chain recombines TRBV11-3 with TRBJ2-7; 12 bases line up with TRBD2. J lost 0 bases, V lost 3 bases, and 9 bases had no gene match. The CDR3 contains 18 residues. From germline, CDR1 is SGHNT and CDR2 YENEEA. CDR3 residues: CASSFETSGRVSSYEQYF. The CDR3 bases are TGTGCCAGCAGCTTCGAGACTAGCGGGAGAGTAAGCTCCTACGAGCAGTACTTC.

The chain recombines TRBV9 with TRBJ2-3, with 8 bases that match TRBD2. The V gene's germline CDR1 is SGDLS and CDR2 YYNGEE. With V trimmed by 2 bases and J by 4 bases, 12 bases remained unmatched. The CDR3 consists of 17 residues. CDR3 coding DNA: TGTGCCAGCAGCGTCGGTGACGGGGGGGCCCATCCAGATACGCAGTATTTT. Translating it yields CASSVGDGGAHPDTQYF. The complete variable domain, with remaining parts taken from reference TRBV9 and TRBJ2-3, reads DSGVTQTPKHLITATGQRVTLRCSPRSGDLSVYWYQQSLDQGLQFLIQYYNGEERAKGNILERFSAQQFPDLHSELNLSSLELGDSALYFCASSVGDGGAHPDTQYFGPGTRLTVL.

This clonotype was seen many times. The chain employs TRBV28 and TRBJ1-3; a weak D match, TRBD1 (5 bases). Germline V lookup: CDR1 MDHEN, CDR2 SYDVKM. The CDR3 sequence is 14 residues long. Trimming removed 6 bases from V and 2 bases from J, with 11 bases in between. The CDR3, as DNA: TGTGCCAGCAGGCTTGGGGGGGCTGGAAACACCATATATTTT. Translated: CASRLGGAGNTIYF. The entire variable domain, with the rest obtained from reference TRBV28 and TRBJ1-3, is as follows: DVKVTQSSRYLVKRTGEKVFLECVQDMDHENMFWYRQDPGLGLRLIYFSYDVKMKEKGDIPEGYSVSREKKERFSLILESASTNQTSMYLCASRLGGAGNTIYFGEGSWLTVV.

This clonotype came up a few times. V is TRBV7-9 and J is TRBJ1-2; 7 positions match TRBD1. Per germline, CDR1 SEHNR and CDR2 FQNEAQ (reference sequence). J lost 7 bases, V lost 5 bases, and 10 bases had no gene match. There are 14 residues in the CDR3. CDR3 nucleotide sequence: TGTGCCAGCAGCCAAAACACGGGACAGACTGGCTACACCTTC. Encoded protein: CASSQNTGQTGYTF. The variable domain in full, with the rest retrieved from reference TRBV7-9 and TRBJ1-2, is DTGVSQNPRHKITKRGQNVTFRCDPISEHNRLYWYRQTLGQGPEFLTYFQNEAQLEKSRLLSDRFSAERPKGSFSTLEIQRTEQGDSAMYLCASSQNTGQTGYTFGSGTRLTVV.

The chain joins TRBV5-1 to TRBJ2-5; TRBD1 agrees at 7 bases. Trimming removed 4 bases from V and 4 bases from J; junction bases left unmatched: 4. Germline V lookup: CDR1 SGHRS, CDR2 YFSETQ. This CDR3 contains 13 residues. CDR3 coding DNA: TGCGCCAGCAGCAAGGGACAGCCAGAGACCCAGTACTTC. It is translated as CASSKGQPETQYF.

This clonotype has at least ten counts. The CDR3 loop reads CSGRNQETQYF. CDR3 sequence (DNA): TGCAGTGGGCGTAACCAAGAGACCCAGTACTTC. The chain combines TRBV20-1 with TRBJ2-5; D ambiguous. Trimming shortened V by 7 bases and J by 0 bases, and 6 bases separated the two germline ends. The germline gives CDR1 DFQATT, CDR2 SNEGSKA (reference sequence). This CDR3 has 11 residues.

This clonotype has more than one count but fewer than ten. The V and J genes are TRBV12-3 or TRBV12-4 and TRBJ1-6; 8 bases are a match to TRBD1. V was clipped by 5 bases and J by 8 bases; unmatched bases: 5. The CDR3 contains 14 residues. CDR3 in DNA: TGTGCCAGCAGTAGACAGGGGCCGCATTCACCCCTCCACTTT. This sequence encodes CASSRQGPHSPLHF.

In its sample, this clonotype was seen many times. The chain couples TRBV28 to TRBJ2-5; D gene ambiguous. The CDR3 totals 15 residues. The germline V gene has CDR1 MDHEN and CDR2 SYDVKM. V lost 5 bases and J 2 bases, leaving 15 bases between the germline ends. CDR3 nucleotides: TGTGCCAGCAGTCCCCCACGGAGAGGTCAAGAGACCCAGTACTTC. This codes for CASSPPRRGQETQYF.

This clonotype was recorded a few times. The rearrangement uses TRBV10-3 and TRBJ2-7; 7 bases line up with TRBD2. CDR3 size: 14 residues. Germline lookup yields CDR1 ENHRY and CDR2 SYGVKD. Losses at the gene ends were 0 bases for V and 1 base for J; bases not matched to a gene: 0. CDR3 amino acids: CAISESGLSYEQYF. Written as DNA, the CDR3 is TGTGCCATCAGTGAGTCGGGACTATCCTACGAGCAGTACTTC.

V gene TRBV30 combines with J gene TRBJ2-7, with TRBD1 matching 8 bases. Germline V gene data show CDR1 as GTSNPN and CDR2 as SVGIG (reference sequence). V shed 4 bases, J shed 6 bases, and the junction held 5 bases outside the gene matches. The CDR3 length is 12 residues. The CDR3 is CAWKKDRAEQYF. In DNA form, the CDR3 reads TGTGCCTGGAAAAAGGACAGGGCCGAGCAGTACTTC.